One and the same sample provided the 14 T cell receptor beta chains below, sequenced in a study of T-cell reconstitution after alpha-beta-depleted transplantation in children. Unique molecular identifiers were built into the TCRbeta library. Via MiXCR, TCRdb re-called the PCR reads, giving one row per CDR3 protein. The data hold about 900,000 distinct CDR3 sequences, with about 29% observed a single time. Specimen: PBMCs, mostly from graft donor cells, collected 360 days after TCRalphabeta/CD19-depleted stem cell transplant. The origin of the receptors is a boy younger than two who had a stem cell transplant for SCID, so the T cells may come from the graft donor.

The chain has TRBV9 and TRBJ2-1, with unresolved D. Germline values: CDR1 SGDLS, CDR2 YYNGEE. The CDR3 consists of 15 residues. V lost 1 base to trimming and J lost 9 bases, with 17 bases between them. CDR3 DNA sequence: TGTGCCAGCAGCGTAACCCACTCTAGAGTCGGTGAGCAGTTCTTC. This gives the protein CASSVTHSRVGEQFF. Complete variable domain (other parts from reference TRBV9 and TRBJ2-1): DSGVTQTPKHLITATGQRVTLRCSPRSGDLSVYWYQQSLDQGLQFLIQYYNGEERAKGNILERFSAQQFPDLHSELNLSSLELGDSALYFCASSVTHSRVGEQFFGPGTRLTVL.

This clonotype was seen a few times. V usage is TRBV12-3 or TRBV12-4 and J usage is TRBJ2-7; TRBD1 might be the D (6 bases). Trimming removed 3 bases at V and 5 bases at J, with 14 bases between. There are 14 residues in the CDR3. CDR3 sequence (DNA): TGTGCCAGCAGTTTCCAGGGGTTGAGGCACGAGCAGTACTTC. Amino acids: CASSFQGLRHEQYF.

The genes are TRBV12-3 or TRBV12-4 and TRBJ1-4; D perhaps matches TRBD1 (5 bases). This CDR3 is built from 15 residues. Trimming stripped 7 bases from V and 8 bases from J, with 20 bases between. The CDR3 sequence is CASISPGPADEKLFF. The CDR3 nucleotides read TGTGCCAGCATTTCCCCGGGACCGGCGGACGAAAAACTGTTTTTT.

The chain uses TRBV11-2 and TRBJ2-7; D is perhaps TRBD1 or TRBD2 (5 bases each). The germline V gene encodes CDR1 SGHAT and CDR2 FQNNGV. The CDR3 has 16 amino acids. Trimming took 7 bases from V and 5 from J, leaving 24 bases between them. The CDR3 loop reads CASTLLGWDLGDEQYF. The CDR3 DNA sequence: TGTGCCAGCACCCTTCTCGGTTGGGATCTGGGGGACGAGCAGTACTTC. The full variable domain, with the rest looked up from reference TRBV11-2 and TRBJ2-7, is EAGVAQSPRYKIIEKRQSVAFWCNPISGHATLYWYQQILGQGPKLLIQFQNNGVVDDSQLPKDRFSAERLKGVDSTLKIQPAKLEDSAVYLCASTLLGWDLGDEQYFGPGTRLTVT.

Note on this clonotype: At one end, the junction sequence differs from germline, possibly due to a read error. V gene TRBV10-3 combines with J gene TRBJ2-5; maybe TRBD1 (6 bases). Germline CDR1 reads ENHRY; CDR2 reads SYGVKD. The CDR3 covers 15 residues. CDR3 protein: CAISEWASRGETQYF. DNA for the CDR3: TGTGCCATCAGCGAGTGGGCGAGCAGGGGAGAGACCCAGTACTTC.

The chain uses TRBV18 and TRBJ2-1; 13 nucleotides match TRBD2. In germline, CDR1 is KGHSH, CDR2 LQKENI. The CDR3 extends over 20 amino acids. V was clipped by 5 bases and J by 3 bases; unmatched bases: 16. The DNA for the CDR3 is TGTGCCAGCTCAGCCGTACCGGGACTAGCGGGGCCTCTCCACTACAATGAGCAGTTCTTC. It yields the protein CASSAVPGLAGPLHYNEQFF.

This clonotype appeared a few times. The chain combines TRBV12-3 or TRBV12-4 with TRBJ2-1; either TRBD1 or TRBD2 may supply D (5 bases each). CDR3 size: 17 residues. V dropped 5 bases and J dropped 7 bases, with 24 bases sitting between them. CDR3 sequence (DNA): TGTGCCAGCAGTACCAACCGCATGGGGGTAACTCGGAATGAGCAGTTCTTC. Amino acids: CASSTNRMGVTRNEQFF.

This clonotype occurred a few times. V usage is TRBV6-5 and J usage is TRBJ2-2, with 12 bases fitting TRBD2. In germline, CDR1 is MNHEY, CDR2 SVGAGI. This CDR3 is built from 18 residues. V lost 4 bases and J lost 4; bases outside the gene matches: 10. This CDR3 reads CASSFSSGGAAGTGELFF. Here the CDR3 DNA reads TGTGCCAGCAGTTTCTCTAGCGGGGGGGCCGCAGGCACCGGGGAGCTGTTTTTT.

Sample share makes this clonotype medium-sized. V usage is TRBV7-3 and J usage is TRBJ2-2; the D is unclear. This CDR3 region has 14 residues. V was trimmed by 0 bases and J by 1 base, leaving 3 bases between them. CDR1 and CDR2 (germline): SGHTA, FQGTGA. This chain's CDR3 is CASSLTQNTGELFF. CDR3 in DNA: TGTGCCAGCAGCTTAACACAGAACACCGGGGAGCTGTTTTTT.

CDR3 sequence reads: CASSDGLAGYQETQYF. The CDR3 coding sequence is TGCGCCAGCAGCGACGGACTAGCGGGGTACCAAGAGACCCAGTACTTC. The V gene is TRBV5-1, the J gene TRBJ2-5; 12 bases match TRBD2. The trim removed 4 bases at V and 0 bases at J, leaving 4 bases unmatched. CDR3 size: 16 residues. Germline values: CDR1 SGHRS, CDR2 YFSETQ.

The chain is built from TRBV29-1 and TRBJ2-7; TRBD1 is a possible D gene (6 bases). Trimming removed 6 bases from V and 2 bases from J, with 17 bases in between. Per germline, CDR1 SQVTM and CDR2 ANQGSEA. This CDR3 spans 14 amino acids. Here the CDR3 DNA reads TGCAGCGTCGGACGACAGGCGATAACCTACGAGCAGTACTTC. This encodes CSVGRQAITYEQYF.

The genes are TRBV5-4 and TRBJ1-5; D not resolved. CDR3 length equals 12 residues. The germline CDR1 and CDR2 sequences are SGHNT and YYREEE (reference sequence). Trimming stripped 6 bases from V and 6 bases from J, with 10 bases between. The CDR3 loop is CASNDRGQPQHF. DNA of the CDR3: TGTGCCAGCAACGATCGCGGTCAGCCCCAGCATTTT.

This clonotype was seen more than once but under ten times. The rearrangement uses TRBV5-1 and TRBJ1-1, with unresolved D. CDR1 and CDR2 (germline): SGHRS, YFSETQ. The CDR3 runs 15 residues. V shed 1 base and J shed 1 base, with 11 bases lying between them. DNA for the CDR3: TGCGCCAGCAGCTTGCCCTCGGGCCCGAACACTGAAGCTTTCTTT. This codes for CASSLPSGPNTEAFF. Drawing the rest from reference TRBV5-1 and TRBJ1-1, the complete variable domain is KAGVTQTPRYLIKTRGQQVTLSCSPISGHRSVSWYQQTPGQGLQFLFEYFSETQRNKGNFPGRFSGRQFSNSRSEMNVSTLELGDSALYLCASSLPSGPNTEAFFGQGTRLTVV.

The genes are TRBV12-3 or TRBV12-4 and TRBJ2-3, with D tentatively TRBD1 or TRBD2 (6 bases each). This CDR3 spans 16 amino acids. V lost 6 bases, J lost 2 bases, and 18 bases lay in between. The CDR3 loop is CASRLRLGGLTDTQYF. Written as DNA, the CDR3 is TGTGCCAGCAGACTCCGACTAGGGGGGCTCACAGATACGCAGTATTTT.